Described below is a single T cell receptor (beta chain) sequence and its context. What it binds is unknown. This entry comes from a study of regulatory and conventional T cells in RAG deficiency. Findings and limits, study-wide: Compared with controls, unique Treg TCR beta sequences dropped around 110-fold in Omenn syndrome and CID/AS. Shannon entropy fell and Simpson indices rose in RAG-deficient patients.

Produced via immunoSEQ multiplex PCR; TCRdb's table is partial and in-frame only. The table has 45,000 or so clones, around 90% seen once. Conventional CD4+ T cells were sorted from blood as CD25-low CD127-high cells. J gave up 5 bases and V 5 bases, and 6 bases lay outside the gene matches. The CDR3 runs 16 residues. Per germline, CDR1 MNHEY and CDR2 SMNVEV (reference sequence). The data were also submitted as part of a second study, on regulatory T cells. Per that paper: Amplification used 52 TRBV primers and 13 TRBJ primers. In patients, unique TRB V-J pairs were restricted and V/J usage skewed, especially in Tregs.

The sample was CD4+ effector T cells sorted from blood. The TCR was taken from a human donor in good health. This chain uses TRBV27 with TRBJ2-5; TRBD2 matches 15 bases. The CDR3 DNA reads as TGTGCCAGCAGTCTGGGACTAGCGGGAGGTTCTGAGACCCAGTACTTC. Protein: CASSLGLAGGSETQYF.